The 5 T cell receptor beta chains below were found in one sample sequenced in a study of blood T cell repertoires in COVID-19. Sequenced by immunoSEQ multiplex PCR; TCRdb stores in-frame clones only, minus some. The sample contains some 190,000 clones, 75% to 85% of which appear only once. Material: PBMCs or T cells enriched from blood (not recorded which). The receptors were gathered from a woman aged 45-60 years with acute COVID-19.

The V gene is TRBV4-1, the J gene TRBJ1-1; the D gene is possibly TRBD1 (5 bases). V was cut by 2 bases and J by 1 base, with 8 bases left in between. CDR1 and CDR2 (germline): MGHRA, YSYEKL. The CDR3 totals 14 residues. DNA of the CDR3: TGCGCCAGCAGCCAAAACACAGGGAACACTGAAGCTTTCTTT. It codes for CASSQNTGNTEAFF.

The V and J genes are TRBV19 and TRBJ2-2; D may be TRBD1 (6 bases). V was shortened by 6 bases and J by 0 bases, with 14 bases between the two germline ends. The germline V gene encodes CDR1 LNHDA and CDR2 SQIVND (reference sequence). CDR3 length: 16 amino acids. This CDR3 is CASRGAGHPNTGELFF. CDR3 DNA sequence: TGTGCCAGTAGGGGGGCCGGACACCCGAACACCGGGGAGCTGTTTTTT. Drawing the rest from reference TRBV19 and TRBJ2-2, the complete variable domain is DGGITQSPKYLFRKEGQNVTLSCEQNLNHDAMYWYRQDPGQGLRLIYYSQIVNDFQKGDIAEGYSVSREKKESFPLTVTSAQKNPTAFYLCASRGAGHPNTGELFFGEGSRLTVL.

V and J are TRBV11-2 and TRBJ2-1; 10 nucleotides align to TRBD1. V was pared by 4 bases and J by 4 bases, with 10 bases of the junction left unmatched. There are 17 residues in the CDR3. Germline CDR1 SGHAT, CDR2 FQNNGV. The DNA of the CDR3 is TGTGCCAGCAGCTACCCGTTCCGGGACAGGGGATACAATGAGCAGTTCTTC. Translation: CASSYPFRDRGYNEQFF.

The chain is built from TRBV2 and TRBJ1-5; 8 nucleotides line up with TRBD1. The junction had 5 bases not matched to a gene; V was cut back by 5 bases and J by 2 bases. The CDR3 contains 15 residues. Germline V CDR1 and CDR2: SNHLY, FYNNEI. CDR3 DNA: TGTGCCAGCAGTACGGACAGGGCGGGCAATCAGCCCCAGCATTTT. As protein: CASSTDRAGNQPQHF.

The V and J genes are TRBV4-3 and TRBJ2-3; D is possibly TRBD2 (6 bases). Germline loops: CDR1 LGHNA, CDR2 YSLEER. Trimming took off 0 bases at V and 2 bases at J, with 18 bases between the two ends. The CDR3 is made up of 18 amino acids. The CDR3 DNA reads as TGCGCCAGCAGCCAAGATCCGGGCGGGGACTTATACACAGATACGCAGTATTTT. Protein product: CASSQDPGGDLYTDTQYF.